These 19 T cell receptor beta chains came from one sample sequenced in a study of blood T cell repertoires in COVID-19. TCRdb's table, derived via immunoSEQ multiplex PCR, lists solely in-frame clones and lacks some. The sample lists 140,000 to 150,000 clones, 75% to 90% occurring once. The sample consisted of PBMCs or T cells enriched from blood (not recorded which). Receptors originate from a man aged 50 to 59 who had recovered from COVID-19.

This clone was counted a few times. This chain uses TRBV2 with TRBJ1-6; TRBD1 matches 9 bases. The ends lost 4 bases at V and 10 bases at J; junction bases unmatched: 5. The CDR3 spans 14 residues. CDR1 SNHLY and CDR2 FYNNEI come from the germline V gene. CDR3 protein: CASSVHRGRSPLHF. CDR3 nucleotides: TGTGCCAGCAGTGTTCACAGGGGGCGATCACCCCTCCACTTT.

The chain is built from TRBV27 and TRBJ1-2; the D gene is possibly TRBD1 (6 bases). Germline lookup yields CDR1 MNHEY and CDR2 SMNVEV (reference sequence). V was trimmed by 0 bases and J by 3 bases, leaving 17 bases between them. This CDR3 has 17 residues. CDR3 protein: CASSLSPSRGPYYGYTF. CDR3 sequence (DNA): TGTGCCAGCAGTTTATCGCCCTCCAGGGGCCCCTACTATGGCTACACCTTC.

This chain connects TRBV18 to TRBJ2-1; 10 bases match TRBD1. Germline CDR1 is KGHSH and CDR2 is LQKENI. The V and J ends lost 5 bases and 3 bases, in that order; junction bases with no gene match: 7. The CDR3 runs to 16 residues. The CDR3 nucleotides read TGTGCCAGCTCAGCGTTGACAGGGGGCGACTACAATGAGCAGTTCTTC. As protein: CASSALTGGDYNEQFF.

This chain links TRBV7-8 with TRBJ1-6, with D perhaps matching TRBD1 (6 bases). V was clipped by 5 bases and J by 6 bases, with 17 bases between them. The V gene's germline CDR1 is SGHVS and CDR2 FQNEAQ. The CDR3 length is 16 residues. CDR3 in DNA: TGTGCCAGCAGCGAGTCCATCATGGACAGTAATTCACCCCTCCACTTT. This codes for CASSESIMDSNSPLHF.

The chain couples TRBV5-1 to TRBJ2-3; 7 positions agree with TRBD2. Germline CDR1 and CDR2: SGHRS and YFSETQ. This CDR3 has 15 amino acids. J lost 4 bases, V lost 0 bases, and 5 bases had no gene match. The chain's CDR3 is CASSLDGGLSDTQYF. Here the CDR3 DNA reads TGCGCCAGCAGCTTGGACGGGGGGTTATCAGATACGCAGTATTTT.

J is TRBJ1-2 and V is TRBV24-1, with a weak D call TRBD1 (5 bases). CDR3 length: 14 residues. Trimming removed 1 base from V and 2 bases from J, with 7 bases in between. CDR1 and CDR2 (germline): KGHDR, SFDVKD. The DNA of the CDR3 is TGTGCCACCAGTGATTTAAGACAGAACTATGGCTACACCTTC. It specifies CATSDLRQNYGYTF.

The rearrangement uses TRBV20-1 and TRBJ1-5; D possibly corresponds to TRBD1 (5 bases). Trimming pared 3 bases from V and 3 bases from J, leaving 12 bases between. The CDR3 runs 14 residues. Germline values: CDR1 DFQATT, CDR2 SNEGSKA (reference sequence). The CDR3 DNA follows: TGCAGTGCTAGTGATGACAGATACAATCAGCCCCAGCATTTT. Protein product: CSASDDRYNQPQHF.

The V call is TRBV13, the J call TRBJ2-1; the match to TRBD2 covers 7 bases. Trimming took 3 bases from V and 0 from J; bases not matched to a gene: 5. Germline assignment: CDR1 PRHDT and CDR2 FYEKMQ (reference sequence). CDR3 length: 16 residues. The CDR3 is CASSLIERDSYNEQFF. CDR3 DNA sequence: TGTGCCAGCAGCTTGATTGAGCGGGACTCCTACAATGAGCAGTTCTTC. Full variable domain (missing parts from reference TRBV13 and TRBJ2-1): AAGVIQSPRHLIKEKRETATLKCYPIPRHDTVYWYQQGPGQDPQFLISFYEKMQSDKGSIPDRFSAQQFSDYHSELNMSSLELGDSALYFCASSLIERDSYNEQFFGPGTRLTVL.

The genes are TRBV7-9 and TRBJ1-5, with D perhaps TRBD1 (6 bases). Trimming stripped 4 bases from V and 3 bases from J, with 13 bases between. The V gene's germline CDR1 is SEHNR and CDR2 FQNEAQ (reference sequence). CDR3 length equals 15 residues. CDR3 bases: TGTGCCAGCAGCTCCCATACAGGGATCAATCAGCCCCAGCATTTT. It specifies CASSSHTGINQPQHF.

This chain uses TRBV6-1 with TRBJ1-2, with 7 bases that match TRBD1. The trim removed 4 bases at V and 4 bases at J, leaving 12 bases unmatched. This CDR3 spans 16 amino acids. Looked up from germline, CDR1 is MNHNS and CDR2 is SASEGT. The CDR3 protein is CASSGVEQGWTYGYTF. The CDR3, as DNA: TGTGCCAGCAGTGGAGTAGAACAGGGGTGGACCTATGGCTACACCTTC.

V is TRBV6-5 and J is TRBJ1-1; D gene ambiguous. CDR1 and CDR2 from the germline V gene are MNHEY and SVGAGI. The CDR3 totals 14 residues. V dropped 0 bases and J dropped 7 bases, with 12 bases sitting between them. CDR3 bases: TGTGCCAGCAGTTACTCGAACGGAGAGGATGAAGCTTTCTTT. Protein sequence: CASSYSNGEDEAFF.

The chain carries TRBV6-5 and TRBJ1-5; no reliable D call. V lost 0 bases and J lost 4, with 4 bases in between. The CDR3 consists of 13 residues. CDR1 and CDR2 (germline): MNHEY, SVGAGI. CDR3: CASSYSVNQPQHF. The CDR3 DNA reads TGTGCCAGCAGTTACTCCGTTAATCAGCCCCAGCATTTT.

The chain carries TRBV5-1 and TRBJ2-4, with 12 bases that match TRBD1. J was trimmed by 0 bases and V by 2 bases; bases with no gene match: 9. CDR1 is SGHRS, CDR2 YFSETQ, per germline. The CDR3 loop spans 19 amino acids. CDR3: CASSFGLGQGALAKNIQYF. CDR3 coding DNA: TGCGCCAGCAGCTTTGGACTGGGACAGGGGGCGCTAGCCAAAAACATTCAGTACTTC.

The J gene is TRBJ1-1, the V gene TRBV7-8; 8 bases are a match to TRBD1. CDR3 size: 15 residues. Germline trimming cut 4 bases from V and 3 bases from J; bases unmatched to any gene: 7. Germline lookup yields CDR1 SGHVS and CDR2 FQNEAQ. The CDR3 loop is CASSSQGQAYTEAFF. Here the CDR3 DNA reads TGTGCCAGCAGCTCCCAGGGACAGGCCTACACTGAAGCTTTCTTT.

The gene calls are TRBV30 and TRBJ1-5; 7 nucleotides agree with TRBD1. V shed 2 bases and J 1 base; nucleotides not matched to a gene: 5. The CDR3 length is 15 residues. Germline lookup yields CDR1 GTSNPN and CDR2 SVGIG (reference sequence). In DNA form, the CDR3 reads TGTGCCTGGAGTCATGGGACAGTGAGCAATCAGCCCCAGCATTTT. Residues: CAWSHGTVSNQPQHF.

This clone occurred a few times. The rearrangement joins TRBV14 to TRBJ1-2, with no clear D. The length of the CDR3 is 14 residues. CDR1 and CDR2 from the germline V gene are SGHDN and FVKESK. V was shortened by 6 bases and J by 8 bases, with 19 bases between the two germline ends. DNA of the CDR3: TGTGCCAGCAGTCTGAACCGGGCCCCGGGAGGCTACACCTTC. Translated: CASSLNRAPGGYTF.

This clone was observed a handful of times. In DNA, the CDR3 is TGTGCCACCAGCAGCCGTACAGGGTCCTACGAGCAGTACTTC. Protein: CATSSRTGSYEQYF. V is TRBV15 and J is TRBJ2-7, with D perhaps TRBD1 (6 bases). Germline CDR1 LNHNV, CDR2 YYDKDF (reference sequence). CDR3 length: 14 residues. V was trimmed by 3 bases and J by 1 base, leaving 10 bases between them.

This clone was picked up a small number of times. The rearrangement links TRBV28 to TRBJ2-7; 7 positions match TRBD1. The CDR3 contains 12 residues. Germline values: CDR1 MDHEN, CDR2 SYDVKM. V was pared by 5 bases and J by 9 bases, with 7 bases of the junction left unmatched. CDR3 in amino acids: CASSQTGFGQYV. CDR3 DNA: TGTGCCAGCAGTCAGACAGGGTTTGGGCAGTACGTC.

Written as DNA, the CDR3 is TGTGCCAGCAGGTCCACCGGGACAGGGGGATCACCCCTCCACTTT. As protein: CASRSTGTGGSPLHF. This chain joins TRBV5-6 and TRBJ1-6; TRBD1 aligns across 11 bases. The junction had 8 bases not matched to a gene; V was cut back by 5 bases and J by 10 bases. Germline CDR1 reads SGHDT; CDR2 reads YYEEEE. The CDR3 has 15 amino acids.